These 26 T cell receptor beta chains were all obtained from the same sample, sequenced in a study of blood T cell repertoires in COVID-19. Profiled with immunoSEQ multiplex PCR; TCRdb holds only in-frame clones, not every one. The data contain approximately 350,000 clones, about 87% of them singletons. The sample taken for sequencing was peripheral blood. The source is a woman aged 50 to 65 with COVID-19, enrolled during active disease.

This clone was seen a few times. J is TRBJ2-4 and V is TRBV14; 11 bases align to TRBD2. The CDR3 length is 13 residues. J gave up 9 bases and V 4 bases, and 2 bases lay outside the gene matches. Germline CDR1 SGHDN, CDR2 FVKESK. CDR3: CASSLAGGGIQYF. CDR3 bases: TGTGCCAGCAGCCTAGCGGGAGGGGGCATTCAGTACTTC. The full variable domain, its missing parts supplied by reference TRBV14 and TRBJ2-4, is EAGVTQFPSHSVIEKGQTVTLRCDPISGHDNLYWYRRVMGKEIKFLLHFVKESKQDESGMPNNRFLAERTGGTYSTLKVQPAELEDSGVYFCASSLAGGGIQYFGAGTRLSVL.

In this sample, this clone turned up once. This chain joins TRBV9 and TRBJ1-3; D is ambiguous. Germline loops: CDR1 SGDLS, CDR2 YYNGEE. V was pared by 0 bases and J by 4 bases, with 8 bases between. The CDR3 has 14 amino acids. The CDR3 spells CASSVVPGGNTIYF. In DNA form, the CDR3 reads TGTGCCAGCAGCGTAGTCCCAGGAGGAAACACCATATATTTT. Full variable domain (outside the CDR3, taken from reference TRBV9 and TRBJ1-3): DSGVTQTPKHLITATGQRVTLRCSPRSGDLSVYWYQQSLDQGLQFLIQYYNGEERAKGNILERFSAQQFPDLHSELNLSSLELGDSALYFCASSVVPGGNTIYFGEGSWLTVV.

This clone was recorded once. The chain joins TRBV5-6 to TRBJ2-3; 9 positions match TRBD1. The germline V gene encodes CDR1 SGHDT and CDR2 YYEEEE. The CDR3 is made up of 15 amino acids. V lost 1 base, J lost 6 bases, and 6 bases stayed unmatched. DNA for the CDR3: TGTGCCAGCAGCTTGATCGTCACAGGGGGCGATACGCAGTATTTT. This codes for CASSLIVTGGDTQYF.

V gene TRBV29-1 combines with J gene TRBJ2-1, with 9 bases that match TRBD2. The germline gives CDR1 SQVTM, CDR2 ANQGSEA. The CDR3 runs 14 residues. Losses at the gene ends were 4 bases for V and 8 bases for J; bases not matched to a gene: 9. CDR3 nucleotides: TGCAGCGTTGCCGGGACTAGCCTTTGGGATGAGCAGTTCTTC. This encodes CSVAGTSLWDEQFF.

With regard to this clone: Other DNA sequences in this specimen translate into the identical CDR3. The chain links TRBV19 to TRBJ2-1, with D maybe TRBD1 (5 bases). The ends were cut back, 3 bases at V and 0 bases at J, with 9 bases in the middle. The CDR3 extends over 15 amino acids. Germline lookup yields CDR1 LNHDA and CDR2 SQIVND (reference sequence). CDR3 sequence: CASSIRDSSYNEQFF. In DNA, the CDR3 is TGTGCCAGTAGTATCAGGGATAGCTCCTACAATGAGCAGTTCTTC.

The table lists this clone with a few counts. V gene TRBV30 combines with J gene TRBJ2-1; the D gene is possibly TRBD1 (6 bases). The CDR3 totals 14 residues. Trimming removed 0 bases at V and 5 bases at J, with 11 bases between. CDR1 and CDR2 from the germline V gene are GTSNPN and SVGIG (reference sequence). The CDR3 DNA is TGTGCCTGGAGTGTACAGGGAACCAACAATGAGCAGTTCTTC. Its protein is CAWSVQGTNNEQFF.

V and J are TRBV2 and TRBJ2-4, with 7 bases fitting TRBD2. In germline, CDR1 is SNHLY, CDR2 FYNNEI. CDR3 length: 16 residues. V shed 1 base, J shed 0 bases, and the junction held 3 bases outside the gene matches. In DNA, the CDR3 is TGTGCCAGCAGTGAAGGCCTAGCGGTAGCCAAAAACATTCAGTACTTC. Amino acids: CASSEGLAVAKNIQYF.

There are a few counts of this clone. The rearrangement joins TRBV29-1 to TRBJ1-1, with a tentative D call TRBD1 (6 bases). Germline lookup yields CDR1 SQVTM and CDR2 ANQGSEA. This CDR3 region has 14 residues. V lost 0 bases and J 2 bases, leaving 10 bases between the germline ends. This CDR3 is CSVEDGRGNTEAFF. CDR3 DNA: TGCAGCGTTGAAGACGGCAGGGGTAACACTGAAGCTTTCTTT. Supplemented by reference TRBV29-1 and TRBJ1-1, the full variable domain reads SAVISQKPSRDICQRGTSLTIQCQVDSQVTMMFWYRQQPGQSLTLIATANQGSEATYESGFVIDKFPISRPNLTFSTLTVSNMSPEDSSIYLCSVEDGRGNTEAFFGQGTRLTVV.

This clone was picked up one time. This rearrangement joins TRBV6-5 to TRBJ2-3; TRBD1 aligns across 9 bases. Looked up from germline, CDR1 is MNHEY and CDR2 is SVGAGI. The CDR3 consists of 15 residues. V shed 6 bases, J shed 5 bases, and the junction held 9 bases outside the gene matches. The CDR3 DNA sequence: TGTGCCAGCAGGGAGAGGGACAGGGTGATAGATACGCAGTATTTT. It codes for CASRERDRVIDTQYF.

CDR3 loop: CATSDPLAGLYNEQFF. The CDR3 DNA sequence: TGTGCCACCAGTGACCCTCTAGCGGGATTATACAATGAGCAGTTCTTC. The chain has TRBV24-1 and TRBJ2-1, with 9 positions matching TRBD2. The V gene's germline CDR1 is KGHDR and CDR2 SFDVKD. The CDR3 extends over 16 amino acids. Unmatched junction bases numbered 7, after V lost 4 bases and J lost 4 bases.

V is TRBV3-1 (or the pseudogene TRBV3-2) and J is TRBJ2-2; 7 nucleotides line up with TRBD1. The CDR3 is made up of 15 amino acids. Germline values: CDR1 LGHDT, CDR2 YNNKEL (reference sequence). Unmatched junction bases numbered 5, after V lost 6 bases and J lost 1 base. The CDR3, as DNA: TGTGCCAGCAGACTGACAGGGAAGAACACCGGGGAGCTGTTTTTT. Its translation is CASRLTGKNTGELFF.

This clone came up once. CDR3: CASSSGTANEKLFF. CDR3 nucleotide sequence: TGTGCCAGTAGTAGCGGGACAGCTAATGAAAAACTGTTTTTT. This chain joins TRBV19 and TRBJ1-4, with 7 bases matching TRBD1. Germline loops: CDR1 LNHDA, CDR2 SQIVND (reference sequence). The trim removed 4 bases at V and 3 bases at J, leaving 2 bases unmatched. The CDR3 runs to 14 residues.

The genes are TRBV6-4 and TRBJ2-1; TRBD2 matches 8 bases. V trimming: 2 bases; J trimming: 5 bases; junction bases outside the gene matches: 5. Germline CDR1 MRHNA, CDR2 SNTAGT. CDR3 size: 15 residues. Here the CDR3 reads CASSDGLAGDNEQFF. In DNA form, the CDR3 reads TGTGCCAGCAGTGACGGGCTAGCGGGTGACAATGAGCAGTTCTTC.

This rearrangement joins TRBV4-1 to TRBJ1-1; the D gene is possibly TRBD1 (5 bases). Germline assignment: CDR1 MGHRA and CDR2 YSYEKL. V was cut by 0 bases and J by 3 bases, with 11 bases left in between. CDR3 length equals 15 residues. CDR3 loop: CASSQEGQGYTEAFF. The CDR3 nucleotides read TGCGCCAGCAGCCAAGAGGGGCAGGGCTACACTGAAGCTTTCTTT.

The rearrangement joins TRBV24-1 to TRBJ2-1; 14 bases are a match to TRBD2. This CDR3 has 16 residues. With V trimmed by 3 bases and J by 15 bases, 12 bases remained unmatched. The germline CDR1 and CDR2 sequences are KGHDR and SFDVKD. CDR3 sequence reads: CATSDPIGTSGRFLFF. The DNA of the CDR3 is TGTGCCACCAGTGATCCTATCGGGACTAGCGGGAGATTTCTGTTCTTC.

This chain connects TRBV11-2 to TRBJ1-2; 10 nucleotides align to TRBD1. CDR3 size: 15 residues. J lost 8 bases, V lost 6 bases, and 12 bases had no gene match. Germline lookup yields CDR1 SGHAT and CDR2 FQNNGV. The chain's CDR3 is CASRSDRGLSGGYTF. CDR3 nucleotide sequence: TGTGCCAGCAGGTCAGACAGGGGGCTATCGGGCGGCTACACCTTC.

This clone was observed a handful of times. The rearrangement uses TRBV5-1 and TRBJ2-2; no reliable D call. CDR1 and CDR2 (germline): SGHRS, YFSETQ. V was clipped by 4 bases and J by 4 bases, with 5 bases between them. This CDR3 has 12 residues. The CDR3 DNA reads TGCGCCAGCAGCGAGCCCACCGGGGAGCTGTTTTTT. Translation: CASSEPTGELFF.

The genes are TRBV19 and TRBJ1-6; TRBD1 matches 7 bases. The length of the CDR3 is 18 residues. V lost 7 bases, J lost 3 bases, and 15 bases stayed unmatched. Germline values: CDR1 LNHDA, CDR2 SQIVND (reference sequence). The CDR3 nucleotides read TGTGCCAGTACTGGGGGACCGGGACAGAATCTCTATAATTCACCCCTCCACTTT. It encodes CASTGGPGQNLYNSPLHF.

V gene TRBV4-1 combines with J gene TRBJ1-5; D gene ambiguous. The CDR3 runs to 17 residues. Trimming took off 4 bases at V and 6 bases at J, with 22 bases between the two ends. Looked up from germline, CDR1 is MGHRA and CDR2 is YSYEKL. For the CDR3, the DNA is TGCGCCAGCAGCCTCGGGTTGATGGAGGGTGGAACTCAGCCCCAGCATTTT. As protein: CASSLGLMEGGTQPQHF.

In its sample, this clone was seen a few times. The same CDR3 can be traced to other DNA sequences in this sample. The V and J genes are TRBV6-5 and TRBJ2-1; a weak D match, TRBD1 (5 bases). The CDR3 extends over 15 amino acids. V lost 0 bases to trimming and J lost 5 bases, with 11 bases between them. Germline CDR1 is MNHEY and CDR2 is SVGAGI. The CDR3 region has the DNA TGTGCCAGCAGTTACTCGGGGCAGGGAAACAATGAGCAGTTCTTC. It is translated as CASSYSGQGNNEQFF.

The CDR3 DNA reads TGTGCCAGTAGTGGCCCACCACAGGGGAACCAAGAGACCCAGTACTTC. Encoded protein: CASSGPPQGNQETQYF. The gene calls are TRBV19 and TRBJ2-5; the match to TRBD1 covers 7 bases. The CDR3 sequence is 16 residues long. After removal of 5 bases from V and 0 bases from J, the junction contained 9 bases not matched to a gene. The germline gives CDR1 LNHDA, CDR2 SQIVND (reference sequence).

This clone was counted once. CDR3 coding DNA: TGTGCCAGCACCTCTGAGGGACAGAGAAACTATGGCTACACCTTC. Protein sequence: CASTSEGQRNYGYTF. The V gene is TRBV5-4, the J gene TRBJ1-2; 7 nucleotides agree with TRBD1. CDR3 size: 15 residues. Germline trimming cut 6 bases from V and 2 bases from J; bases unmatched to any gene: 10. In germline, CDR1 is SGHNT, CDR2 YYREEE (reference sequence). The full variable domain, completed using reference TRBV5-4 and TRBJ1-2, is ETGVTQSPTHLIKTRGQQVTLRCSSQSGHNTVSWYQQALGQGPQFIFQYYREEENGRGNFPPRFSGLQFPNYSSELNVNALELDDSALYLCASTSEGQRNYGYTFGSGTRLTVV.

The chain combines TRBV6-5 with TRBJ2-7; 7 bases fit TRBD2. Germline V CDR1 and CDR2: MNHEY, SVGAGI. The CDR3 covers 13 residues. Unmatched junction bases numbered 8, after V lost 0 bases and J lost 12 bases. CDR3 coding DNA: TGTGCCAGCAGTTACTCTGGCGCGAGCGGGGTGTACTTC. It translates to CASSYSGASGVYF.

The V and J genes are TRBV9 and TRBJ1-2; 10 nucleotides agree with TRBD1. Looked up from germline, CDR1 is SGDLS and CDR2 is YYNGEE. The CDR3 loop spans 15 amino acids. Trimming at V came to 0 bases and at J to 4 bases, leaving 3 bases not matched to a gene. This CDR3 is CASSVGTGGVYGYTF. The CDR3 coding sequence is TGTGCCAGCAGCGTAGGGACAGGGGGTGTCTATGGCTACACCTTC.

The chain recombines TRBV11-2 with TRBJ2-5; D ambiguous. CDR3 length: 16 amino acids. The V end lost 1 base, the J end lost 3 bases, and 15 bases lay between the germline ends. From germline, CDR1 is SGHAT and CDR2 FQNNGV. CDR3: CASSLGGLNNKETQYF. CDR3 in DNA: TGTGCCAGCAGCTTAGGAGGCCTAAACAACAAAGAGACCCAGTACTTC.

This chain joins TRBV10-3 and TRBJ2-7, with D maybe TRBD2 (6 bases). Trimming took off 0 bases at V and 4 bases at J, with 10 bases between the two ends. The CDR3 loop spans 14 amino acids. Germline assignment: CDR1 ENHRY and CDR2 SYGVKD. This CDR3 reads CAISESGGTYEQYF. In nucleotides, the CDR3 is TGTGCCATCAGTGAGTCCGGGGGTACTTACGAGCAGTACTTC.